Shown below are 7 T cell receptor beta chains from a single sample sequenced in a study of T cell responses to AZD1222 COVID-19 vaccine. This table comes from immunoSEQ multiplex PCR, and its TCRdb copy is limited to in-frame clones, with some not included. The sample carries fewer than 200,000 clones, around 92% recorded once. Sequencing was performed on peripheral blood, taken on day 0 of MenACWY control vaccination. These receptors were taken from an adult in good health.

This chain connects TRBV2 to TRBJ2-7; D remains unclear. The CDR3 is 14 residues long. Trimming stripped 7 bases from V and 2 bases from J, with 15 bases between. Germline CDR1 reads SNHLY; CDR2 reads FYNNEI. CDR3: CASTAASTPYEQYF. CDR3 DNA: TGTGCCAGCACCGCGGCCTCAACCCCCTACGAGCAGTACTTC.

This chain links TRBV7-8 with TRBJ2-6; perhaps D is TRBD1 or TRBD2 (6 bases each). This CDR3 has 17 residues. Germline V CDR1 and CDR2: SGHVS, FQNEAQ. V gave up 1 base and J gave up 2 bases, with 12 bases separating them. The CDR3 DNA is TGTGCCAGCAGCTTAGGGATAGGGGGGACTGGGGCCAACGTCCTGACTTTC. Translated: CASSLGIGGTGANVLTF.

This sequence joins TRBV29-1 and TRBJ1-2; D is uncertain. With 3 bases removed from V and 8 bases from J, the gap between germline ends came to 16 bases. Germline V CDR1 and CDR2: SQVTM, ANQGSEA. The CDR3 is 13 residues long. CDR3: CSVDAARLSGYTF. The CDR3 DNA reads TGCAGCGTTGACGCAGCCCGATTATCGGGCTACACCTTC.

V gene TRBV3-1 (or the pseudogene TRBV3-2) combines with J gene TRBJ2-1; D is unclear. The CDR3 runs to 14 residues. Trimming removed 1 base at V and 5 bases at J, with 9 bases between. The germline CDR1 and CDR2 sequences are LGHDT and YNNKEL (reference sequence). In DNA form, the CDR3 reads TGTGCCAGCAGCCAAGGCCCGGTAAACAATGAGCAGTTCTTC. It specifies CASSQGPVNNEQFF.

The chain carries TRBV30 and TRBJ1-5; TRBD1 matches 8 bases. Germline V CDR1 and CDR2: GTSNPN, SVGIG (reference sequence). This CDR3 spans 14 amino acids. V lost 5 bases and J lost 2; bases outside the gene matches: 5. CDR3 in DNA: TGTGCCTGGGGTCAGGGGGCTCGCAATCAGCCCCAGCATTTT. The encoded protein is CAWGQGARNQPQHF. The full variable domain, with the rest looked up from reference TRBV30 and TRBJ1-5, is SQTIHQWPATLVQPVGSPLSLECTVEGTSNPNLYWYRQAAGRGLQLLFYSVGIGQISSEVPQNLSASRPQDRQFILSSKKLLLSDSGFYLCAWGQGARNQPQHFGDGTRLSIL.

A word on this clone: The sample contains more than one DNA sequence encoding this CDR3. CDR3 region: CASSIAVNTEAFF. The CDR3 coding sequence is TGTGCCAGTAGTATAGCAGTGAACACTGAAGCTTTCTTT. The genes are TRBV19 and TRBJ1-1; no definite D call. Germline assignment: CDR1 LNHDA and CDR2 SQIVND (reference sequence). The CDR3 is made up of 13 amino acids. Trimming took off 1 base at V and 0 bases at J, with 3 bases between the two ends.

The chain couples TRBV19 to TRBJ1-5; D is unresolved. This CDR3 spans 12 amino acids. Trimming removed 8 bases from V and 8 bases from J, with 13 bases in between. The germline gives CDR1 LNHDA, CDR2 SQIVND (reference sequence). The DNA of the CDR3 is TGTGCCAGTCGATTTTTTATGAAGCCCCAGCATTTT. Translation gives CASRFFMKPQHF.